A selection of T cell receptor beta chains follows, all from one sample in a study of technical replicates of blood from several donors. The assay was immunoSEQ multiplex PCR, and TCRdb's table has in-frame clones only and misses some. The sample has about 56,000 clones, 90% to 95% seen once; the top ten hold roughly 3.1%. The source material was PBMCs. These receptors were taken from a human donor in good health. Some clones in this sample may be carry-over from other donors' samples. The CDR3 runs from the conserved cysteine through the conserved F or W. D genes are given only for firm matches. Where a row states a size, it is once, few, many or the class of an expanded clone; other rows omit it.

>TRBJ1-4|TRBV18|NA|TRBD1
TGTGCCAGCTCACATCCGGACAGGGCCAAACTGTTTTTT
CASSHPDRAKLFF
>TRBJ2-1|TRBV4-1|NA|NA
TGCGCCAGCAGCCAAAACCCTCGCCAGGCTAGCGGTTTAGGGGGTGAGCAGTTCTTC
CASSQNPRQASGLGGEQFF
>TRBJ2-7|TRBV29-1|NA|TRBD1
TGCAGCGTTGGTTGGACAGGGGGCAACGAGCAGTACTTC
CSVGWTGGNEQYF
>TRBJ2-5|TRBV5-4|NA|NA
TGTGCCAGCAGCGCATGGAAGGTGCGGGAGACCCAGTACTTC
CASSAWKVRETQYF
>TRBJ2-1|TRBV4-3|NA|NA
TGCGCCAGCAGCCAAGATGGGCTAGCGATCAATGAGCAGTTCTTC
CASSQDGLAINEQFF
>TRBJ1-1|TRBV5-6|NA|TRBD1
TGTGCCAGCAGCCCCAGGACAGGGTTCGGTGAAGCTTTCTTT
CASSPRTGFGEAFF
>TRBJ2-1|TRBV5-4|NA|TRBD2
TGTGCCAGCAGCTTGGTGGGCGGGGGGGCCAATGAGCAGTTCTTC
CASSLVGGGANEQFF
>TRBJ2-7|TRBV4-1|NA|NA
TGCGCCAGCAGCCCCGACCGGACAAGTTCCTACGAGCAGTACTTC
CASSPDRTSSYEQYF
>TRBJ2-3|TRBV5-4|once|NA
TGTGCCAGCAGCCGACCGGGCCGCGGACTCACAGATACGCAGTATTTT
CASSRPGRGLTDTQYF
>TRBJ1-1|TRBV7-2|NA|TRBD1
TGTGCCAGCAGCTTAGCAGGGGGCGTTGGTGAAGCTTTCTTT
CASSLAGGVGEAFF
>TRBJ2-5|TRBV20-1|NA|NA
TGCAGTGCTGAGGCGGGGGAGACCCAGTACTTC
CSAEAGETQYF
>TRBJ1-5|TRBV6-5|NA|NA
TGTGCCAGCAGTCGGACAGTGAGCAATCAGCCCCAGCATTTT
CASSRTVSNQPQHF
>TRBJ2-1|TRBV30|NA|TRBD2
TGTGCCTGGAGGACTAGCGGCAATGAGCAGTTCTTC
CAWRTSGNEQFF
>TRBJ1-6|TRBV5-4|NA|TRBD1
TGTGCCAGCAGCCTAAACAGGGGGTTTTCCTATAATTCACCCCTCCACTTT
CASSLNRGFSYNSPLHF
>TRBJ1-1|TRBV25-1|once|TRBD1
TGTGCCAGCTCCGGACAGGGAACGATTCATGGTGAAGCTTTCTTT
CASSGQGTIHGEAFF
>TRBJ2-3|TRBV4-3|NA|NA
TGCGCCAGCAGCCAATTCCCCAAGGGGGGGTTGACAGATACGCAGTATTTT
CASSQFPKGGLTDTQYF
>TRBJ2-5|TRBV25-1|once|NA
TGTGCCAGCAGTGCGGACAGAGGAATGGCAGAGACCCAGTACTTC
CASSADRGMAETQYF
>TRBJ2-3|TRBV25-1|NA|TRBD2
TGTGCCAGCCAAAGAGGTGGCGGGAGGGCAGATACGCAGTATTTT
CASQRGGGRADTQYF
>TRBJ2-7|TRBV30|NA|NA
TGTGCCTGGAGTGGAACAGGCGAGCAGTACTTC
CAWSGTGEQYF
>TRBJ1-5|TRBV5-6|NA|NA
TGTGCCAGCAGCCCAGAAGGCAATCAGCCCCAGCATTTT
CASSPEGNQPQHF
>TRBJ2-7|TRBV7-2|NA|NA
TGTGCCAGCAGCTCCCGGCCCCAGGGCGAGCAGTACTTC
CASSSRPQGEQYF
>TRBJ2-1|TRBV5-4|once|TRBD2
TGTGCCAGCAGTAGCGGGGAGTACAATGAGCAGTTCTTC
CASSSGEYNEQFF
>TRBJ2-5|TRBV10-3|NA|NA
TGTGCCATCAGTGCTACTAAGGCGGGGGCCCAAGAGACCCAGTACTTC
CAISATKAGAQETQYF
>TRBJ1-2|TRBV2|NA|TRBD1
TGTGCCAGCAGTCCGGCAGGGGGTGGCTACACCTTC
CASSPAGGGYTF
>TRBJ2-7|TRBV18|NA|NA
TGTGCCAGCTCACCCTTCGCCCCGAGTAGTGAGCAGTACTTC
CASSPFAPSSEQYF
>TRBJ2-3|TRBV7-2|once|TRBD2
TGTGCCAGCAGAAAAAGAGGAGCGGGAGGGCCGACAGATACGCAGTATTTT
CASRKRGAGGPTDTQYF
>TRBJ1-1|TRBV6-5|NA|NA
TGTGCCAGCAGTTACTCGGAGACAGCGAACACTGAAGCTTTCTTT
CASSYSETANTEAFF
>TRBJ1-2|TRBV5-6|NA|TRBD1
TGTGCCAGCAGCTTAAGGAGAACAGGGGGCCTTGGCGGCTACACCTTC
CASSLRRTGGLGGYTF
>TRBJ1-1|TRBV6-1|NA|NA
TGTGCCAGCAGTGAGGGCCAGGGGAGAGAAGCTTTCTTT
CASSEGQGREAFF
>TRBJ2-1|TRBV7-3|NA|NA
TGTGCCAGCAGCCCTGCGGGCAACTCCTACAATGAGCAGTTCTTC
CASSPAGNSYNEQFF
>TRBJ1-1|TRBV7-2|NA|NA
TGTGCCAGCAGCTTAGCAGGACATCCGCTTGACACTGAAGCTTTCTTT
CASSLAGHPLDTEAFF
>TRBJ2-3|TRBV20-1|NA|TRBD1
TGCAGTGCAATGACAGGGGATACGCAGTATTTT
CSAMTGDTQYF
>TRBJ2-3|TRBV5-4|NA|TRBD2
TGTGCCAGCAGCTTGGAGCCTAGCGGATCCGTATATACAGATACGCAGTATTTT
CASSLEPSGSVYTDTQYF
>TRBJ2-5|TRBV7-9|NA|TRBD1
TGTGCCAGCAGCCCGATCAATCAGGGGGTAGTTGGGGAGACCCAGTACTTC
CASSPINQGVVGETQYF
>TRBJ1-2|TRBV9|NA|TRBD1
TGTGCCAGCAGCGGAGAAAAGCACAGGGGGCCTGGCTATGGCTACACCTTC
CASSGEKHRGPGYGYTF
>TRBJ2-3|TRBV4-3|few|TRBD2
TGCGCCAGCAGCCGGGGGACTAGCGGGAGTGCAGATACGCAGTATTTT
CASSRGTSGSADTQYF
>TRBJ2-1|TRBV5-4|NA|TRBD2
TGTGCCAGCAGAAAGACTAGCGGGAGTATAAATGAGCAGTTCTTC
CASRKTSGSINEQFF
>TRBJ2-2|TRBV15|NA|NA
TGTGCCACCAGCAGAGTGGGGGGAGTCAGGGCCGGGGAGCTGTTTTTT
CATSRVGGVRAGELFF
>TRBJ2-7|TRBV7-2|once|TRBD1
TGTGCCAGCAGCTTGGTCAGGGGGCCCTACGAGCAGTACTTC
CASSLVRGPYEQYF
>TRBJ2-2|TRBV6-5|NA|NA
TGTGCCAGCAGTTACCATCGGACATCTTACACCGGGGAGCTGTTTTTT
CASSYHRTSYTGELFF
>TRBJ2-7|TRBV2|NA|NA
TGTGCCAGCAGTGGTGGGCGCGAGCAGTACTTC
CASSGGREQYF
>TRBJ1-1|TRBV18|NA|TRBD1
TGTGCCAGCTCACCAGCGGACAGGGTCAACACTGAAGCTTTCTTT
CASSPADRVNTEAFF
>TRBJ1-2|TRBV18|NA|TRBD1
TGTGCCAGCTCACCGACAGGGGGTGGCTACACCTTC
CASSPTGGGYTF
>TRBJ2-1|TRBV29-1|NA|TRBD1
TGCAGCGTGGTACAGGGGGCCGGGCAGTTCTTC
CSVVQGAGQFF
>TRBJ2-1|TRBV11-2|NA|NA
TGTGCCAGCAGCTTGGGGAGGGGGGGCCTTGGGGAGCAGTTCTTC
CASSLGRGGLGEQFF
>TRBJ2-5|TRBV27|NA|NA
TGTGCCAGCAGTTGGGACTCCCCAGGGGGGACCCAGTACTTC
CASSWDSPGGTQYF
>TRBJ1-4|TRBV19|NA|TRBD1
TGTGCCAGTAGTATCGCCGTCCGGGACAGGGGGCTATACTTTGAAAAACTGTTTTTT
CASSIAVRDRGLYFEKLFF
>TRBJ1-5|TRBV7-2|NA|NA
TGTGCCAGCAGCTTCTATGCGGCCAGCAATCAGCCCCAGCATTTT
CASSFYAASNQPQHF